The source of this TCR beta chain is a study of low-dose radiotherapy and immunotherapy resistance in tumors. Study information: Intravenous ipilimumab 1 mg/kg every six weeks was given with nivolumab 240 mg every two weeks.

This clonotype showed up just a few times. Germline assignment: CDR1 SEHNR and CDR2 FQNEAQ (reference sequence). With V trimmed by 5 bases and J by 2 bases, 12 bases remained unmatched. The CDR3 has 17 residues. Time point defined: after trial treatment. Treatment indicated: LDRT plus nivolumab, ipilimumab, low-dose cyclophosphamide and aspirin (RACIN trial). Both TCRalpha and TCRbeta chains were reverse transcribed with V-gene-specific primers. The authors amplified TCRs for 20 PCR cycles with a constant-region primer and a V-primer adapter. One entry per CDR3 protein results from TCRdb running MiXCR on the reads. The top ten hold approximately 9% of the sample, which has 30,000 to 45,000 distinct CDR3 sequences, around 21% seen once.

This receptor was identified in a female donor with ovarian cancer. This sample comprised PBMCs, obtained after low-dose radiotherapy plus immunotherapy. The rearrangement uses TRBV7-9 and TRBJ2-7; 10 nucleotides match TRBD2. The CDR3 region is CASSQGTSATSTYEQYF. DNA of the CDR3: TGTGCCAGCAGCCAAGGGACTAGCGCCACCAGTACCTACGAGCAGTACTTC.